These 27 T cell receptor beta chains came from one sample sequenced in a study of long-term antiretroviral therapy in people with HIV. Survey-level resolution applied to immunoSEQ assay v3.0. Assay: immunoSEQ multiplex PCR; the TCRdb copy retains only in-frame clones and omits some. The sample includes about 20,000 clones, less than 95% of them seen just once. Here the sequenced sample was unsorted PBMCs, taken 4.4 years before starting antiretroviral therapy. The receptor source for this set is a woman in her 30s with HIV.

This chain links TRBV18 with TRBJ2-3; possible D gene TRBD2, 5 bases. The CDR3 is 15 amino acids. Germline-derived CDR1 and CDR2 are KGHSH and LQKENI. V lost 6 bases to trimming and J lost 5 bases, with 18 bases between them. This chain's CDR3 is CASSPRELLRDTQYF. For the CDR3, the DNA is TGTGCCAGCTCCCCCCGGGAATTGCTTAGAGATACGCAGTATTTT. The variable domain in full, completed from reference TRBV18 and TRBJ2-3, reads NAGVMQNPRHLVRRRGQEARLRCSPMKGHSHVYWYRQLPEEGLKFMVYLQKENIIDESGMPKERFSAEFPKEGPSILRIQQVVRGDSAAYFCASSPRELLRDTQYFGPGTRLTVL.

This chain uses TRBV5-1 with TRBJ1-1; tentative D call: TRBD1 (6 bases). Germline CDR1 and CDR2: SGHRS and YFSETQ. V lost 4 bases and J 6 bases, leaving 19 bases between the germline ends. The CDR3 is 15 amino acids. The CDR3 reads CASSERTATPAEAFF. The CDR3 DNA reads TGCGCCAGCAGCGAACGGACAGCAACGCCCGCTGAAGCTTTCTTT.

This sequence joins TRBV6-5 and TRBJ1-6, with no clear D. Per the germline V gene, CDR1 is MNHEY and CDR2 is SVGAGI. This CDR3 has 14 residues. Trimming cost V 10 bases and J 6 bases, with 16 bases left between them. The CDR3: CATQVEHPNSPLHF. CDR3 coding DNA: TGTGCCACCCAGGTCGAACACCCTAATTCACCCCTCCACTTT.

The chain employs TRBV7-9 and TRBJ1-2; a weak D match, TRBD1 (6 bases). V gave up 3 bases and J gave up 5 bases, with 13 bases separating them. The CDR3 is made up of 14 amino acids. CDR1 SEHNR and CDR2 FQNEAQ come from the germline V gene (reference sequence). CDR3 sequence: CASSFDGGLYGYTF. The DNA of the CDR3 is TGTGCCAGCAGCTTCGACGGGGGGCTTTATGGCTACACCTTC.

The chain recombines TRBV7-3 with TRBJ1-2; D is ambiguous. Germline lookup yields CDR1 SGHTA and CDR2 FQGTGA. This CDR3 contains 14 residues. The V gene lost 6 bases and the J gene lost 4 bases, with 15 bases spanning the gap. CDR3 bases: TGTGCCAGCAGGTTCCCTACGGGTGGCTATGGCTACACCTTC. Its translation: CASRFPTGGYGYTF. The variable domain in full, with the rest retrieved from reference TRBV7-3 and TRBJ1-2, is GAGVSQTPSNKVTEKGKYVELRCDPISGHTALYWYRQSLGQGPEFLIYFQGTGAADDSGLPNDRFFAVRPEGSVSTLKIQRTERGDSAVYLCASRFPTGGYGYTFGSGTRLTVV.

This chain uses TRBV6-5 with TRBJ1-5, with D perhaps TRBD1 (5 bases). Germline V gene sequence: CDR1 MNHEY, CDR2 SVGAGI. V shed 8 bases and J shed 1 base, with 9 bases lying between them. The CDR3 length is 13 residues. CDR3 sequence (DNA): TGTGCCAGCGGGGGTAAGAGCAATCAGCCCCAGCATTTT. Translating gives CASGGKSNQPQHF.

The V call is TRBV11-3, the J call TRBJ2-1; D is unresolved. V was shortened by 4 bases and J by 6 bases, with 10 bases between the two germline ends. The germline V gene encodes CDR1 SGHNT and CDR2 YENEEA. The CDR3 runs 13 residues. This CDR3 reads CASSSTLLNEQFF. The CDR3 DNA reads as TGTGCCAGCAGCTCGACCCTTCTCAATGAGCAGTTCTTC.

Note on this clone: At one boundary the junction diverges from the germline segment, which might be a read error. J is TRBJ1-2 and V is TRBV5-3, with D maybe TRBD1 (5 bases). TRBV5-3 is known as an ORF, though its function is uncertain. The CDR3 contains 14 residues. CDR3: CASSFSGGSNGYTF. The CDR3 DNA is TGTGCCAGCAGCTTCAGCGGGGGAAGCAATGGCTACACCTTC.

The chain is built from TRBV10-3 and TRBJ1-1, with unresolved D. Trimming shortened V by 6 bases and J by 4 bases, and 9 bases separated the two germline ends. Germline CDR1 reads ENHRY; CDR2 reads SYGVKD. The CDR3 is made up of 12 amino acids. The CDR3 spells CAIRDGSTEAFF. The CDR3 DNA reads TGTGCCATCAGAGACGGGAGCACTGAAGCTTTCTTT.

V and J are TRBV4-3 and TRBJ2-3; TRBD1 matches at 9 bases. The V gene end was trimmed by 0 bases and the J gene end by 5 bases; junction bases not matched to a gene: 6. Germline-derived CDR1 and CDR2 are LGHNA and YSLEER. The CDR3 is 16 amino acids. The CDR3 DNA follows: TGCGCCAGCAGCCAAGATTGGGGACAGGGTAGAGATACGCAGTATTTT. Protein product: CASSQDWGQGRDTQYF.

The V call is TRBV2, the J call TRBJ2-5; D is uncertain. Between the trimmed V and J ends, which lost 11 bases and 2 bases, there was a span of 15 bases. Per the germline V gene, CDR1 is SNHLY and CDR2 is FYNNEI. The CDR3 runs to 13 residues. The CDR3 DNA reads TGTGCCTCCCAACGTGGGATACAAGAGACCCAGTACTTC. This codes for CASQRGIQETQYF.

This rearrangement joins TRBV19 to TRBJ1-2; 10 bases match TRBD1. Germline CDR1 LNHDA, CDR2 SQIVND (reference sequence). The CDR3 is 15 amino acids. V was clipped by 6 bases and J by 4 bases; unmatched bases: 8. The DNA for the CDR3 is TGTGCCAGTAGGCTAGGGACAGGGGCTACCTATGGCTACACCTTC. It translates to CASRLGTGATYGYTF.

This clone was observed a single time. The V gene is TRBV7-9, the J gene TRBJ2-5; D remains unclear. Germline assignment: CDR1 SEHNR and CDR2 FQNEAQ (reference sequence). V lost 3 bases, J lost 1 base, and 3 bases lay in between. The CDR3 spans 12 residues. CDR3 in amino acids: CASSFSQETQYF. CDR3 DNA sequence: TGTGCCAGCAGCTTTTCCCAAGAGACCCAGTACTTC.

J is TRBJ1-2 and V is TRBV5-6, with D perhaps matching TRBD1 (6 bases). V shed 0 bases and J shed 4 bases, with 7 bases lying between them. This CDR3 spans 13 amino acids. Germline CDR1 SGHDT, CDR2 YYEEEE. CDR3 DNA: TGTGCCAGCAGCTTGGGAGGGGGCTATGGCTACACCTTC. Translated: CASSLGGGYGYTF.

The chain uses TRBV5-6 and TRBJ1-2; 7 bases agree with TRBD1. The trim removed 9 bases at V and 8 bases at J, leaving 16 bases unmatched. The CDR3 is made up of 14 amino acids. From germline, CDR1 is SGHDT and CDR2 YYEEEE. The CDR3 loop reads CATKGIDRESGYTF. The CDR3 coding sequence is TGTGCCACCAAGGGTATAGACAGGGAGAGCGGCTACACCTTC.

As DNA, the CDR3 is TGTGCCTGGAGTAAGGGGCCCCTTCAATACGAGCAGTACTTC. It is translated as CAWSKGPLQYEQYF. This chain connects TRBV30 to TRBJ2-7; the D gene is possibly TRBD1 (5 bases). The germline V gene encodes CDR1 GTSNPN and CDR2 SVGIG (reference sequence). Trimming cost V 2 bases and J 4 bases, with 15 bases left between them. The CDR3 has 14 amino acids.

This clone appeared once. The CDR3 loop is CGAGTMGTEAFF. For the CDR3, the DNA is TGTGGGGCCGGGACCATGGGCACTGAAGCTTTCTTT. This sequence joins TRBV30 and TRBJ1-1, with D maybe TRBD1 (5 bases). The CDR3 is 12 amino acids. CDR1 GTSNPN and CDR2 SVGIG come from the germline V gene (reference sequence).

The rearrangement joins TRBV5-1 to TRBJ2-5; D is undetermined. The V gene lost 0 bases and the J gene lost 2 bases, with 2 bases spanning the gap. The CDR3 consists of 12 residues. Per the germline V gene, CDR1 is SGHRS and CDR2 is YFSETQ. Written as DNA, the CDR3 is TGCGCCAGCAGCTTGGGACAAGAGACCCAGTACTTC. Its translation: CASSLGQETQYF.

The genes are TRBV19 and TRBJ1-5; D call uncertain. The CDR3 totals 15 residues. V was trimmed by 4 bases and J by 0 bases, leaving 10 bases between them. The germline V gene encodes CDR1 LNHDA and CDR2 SQIVND (reference sequence). The CDR3 reads CASSTEGDSNQPQHF. As DNA, the CDR3 is TGTGCCAGTAGTACAGAGGGTGATAGCAATCAGCCCCAGCATTTT.

This rearrangement joins TRBV11-2 to TRBJ2-7; D gene uncertain. The CDR3 extends over 11 amino acids. The germline gives CDR1 SGHAT, CDR2 FQNNGV. V gave up 6 bases and J gave up 6 bases, with 9 bases separating them. The CDR3 sequence is CASSSTSEQYF. In DNA form, the CDR3 reads TGTGCCAGCAGTTCTACGAGCGAGCAGTACTTC.

The rearrangement joins TRBV7-9 to TRBJ2-5; 9 nucleotides line up with TRBD1. After removal of 5 bases from V and 4 bases from J, the junction contained 5 bases not matched to a gene. Germline V gene sequence: CDR1 SEHNR, CDR2 FQNEAQ (reference sequence). The CDR3 loop spans 14 amino acids. As DNA, the CDR3 is TGTGCCAGCAGCGATACAGGGGGCCCAGAGACCCAGTACTTC. It is translated as CASSDTGGPETQYF. Complete variable domain (other parts from reference TRBV7-9 and TRBJ2-5): DTGVSQNPRHKITKRGQNVTFRCDPISEHNRLYWYRQTLGQGPEFLTYFQNEAQLEKSRLLSDRFSAERPKGSFSTLEIQRTEQGDSAMYLCASSDTGGPETQYFGPGTRLLVL.

The chain uses TRBV5-5 and TRBJ2-1, with 8 bases matching TRBD2. V was clipped by 3 bases and J by 4 bases; unmatched bases: 12. The CDR3 is made up of 17 amino acids. Germline CDR1 is SGHKS and CDR2 is YYEKEE (reference sequence). Here the CDR3 reads CASSSLRAGGRYNEQFF. Here the CDR3 DNA reads TGTGCCAGCAGCTCACTTCGGGCGGGAGGTAGATACAATGAGCAGTTCTTC.

The CDR3 loop reads CASSRTGVNTEAFF. In DNA, the CDR3 is TGTGCCAGCAGCCGGACAGGTGTAAACACTGAAGCTTTCTTT. The rearrangement links TRBV5-5 to TRBJ1-1; 7 bases line up with TRBD1. This CDR3 contains 14 residues. The junction had 5 bases not matched to a gene; V was cut back by 4 bases and J by 2 bases. Germline V gives CDR1 SGHKS, CDR2 YYEKEE (reference sequence).

The chain has TRBV5-1 and TRBJ1-4, with TRBD1 matching 10 bases. Germline values: CDR1 SGHRS, CDR2 YFSETQ. J was trimmed by 7 bases and V by 5 bases; bases with no gene match: 8. The CDR3 loop spans 15 amino acids. Written as DNA, the CDR3 is TGCGCCAGCAGTGACCGACAGGGGGCTGGTGAAAAACTGTTTTTT. Amino acids: CASSDRQGAGEKLFF.

The chain joins TRBV7-8 to TRBJ1-1; D gene uncertain. V lost 8 bases, J lost 2 bases, and 12 bases lay in between. The CDR3 runs 13 residues. Germline V gives CDR1 SGHVS, CDR2 FQNEAQ. DNA of the CDR3: TGTGCCAGCCAGTGGAAGTACAACACTGAAGCTTTCTTT. It encodes CASQWKYNTEAFF.

The V gene is TRBV15, the J gene TRBJ2-5, with 11 bases fitting TRBD1. The CDR3 runs to 14 residues. V was pared by 4 bases and J by 3 bases, with 1 base of the junction left unmatched. The germline CDR1 and CDR2 sequences are LNHNV and YYDKDF (reference sequence). This CDR3 is CATSTGQGEETQYF. The CDR3 nucleotides read TGTGCCACCAGCACGGGACAGGGGGAAGAGACCCAGTACTTC.

V usage is TRBV9 and J usage is TRBJ1-2; D possibly corresponds to TRBD1 (5 bases). There are 15 residues in the CDR3. CDR1 and CDR2 from the germline V gene are SGDLS and YYNGEE. V lost 0 bases to trimming and J lost 0 bases, with 9 bases between them. The CDR3 spells CASSVGQGPNYGYTF. The CDR3 DNA reads as TGTGCCAGCAGCGTAGGTCAGGGCCCTAACTATGGCTACACCTTC.